This T cell receptor beta chain was captured in a study of lymphopenia after photon versus proton radiotherapy. Findings and limits, study-wide: After the lymphocyte nadir, photon-treated repertoires showed oligoclonal expansion, especially of CD8+ Temra cells. A bigger post-nadir fall in TCR diversity correlated inversely with survival time in deceased patients.

On this clone: The antigen remains undetermined.

Using immunoSEQ multiplex PCR, the repertoire was profiled, and TCRdb retains in-frame clones only, with some absent. The data contain over 15,000 clones, around nine tenths of them singletons. V shed 5 bases and J shed 0 bases, with 23 bases lying between them. There are 19 residues in the CDR3. CDR1 and CDR2 (germline): SGHTA, FQGTGA. The clonotype comes from a man aged 60 to 75 with pancreatic cancer. The sequencing used peripheral blood, collected from a patient treated with photon-based radiotherapy. The chain recombines TRBV7-3 with TRBJ2-1; D perhaps matches TRBD2 (6 bases). The CDR3 DNA sequence: TGTGCCAGCAGCCCCGGGACCGACATTCGCGGGGTCTCCTACAATGAGCAGTTCTTC. Its translation: CASSPGTDIRGVSYNEQFF.